The source of this T cell receptor beta chain is a study of beta chain features in type 1 diabetes. Background on the study: Researchers looked at over 100,000,000 sorted cells across all samples.

Each sorted population was over 95% pure. Study-wide results and limits: A greater similarity of naive, central memory and Treg TCRB repertoires was seen among patients than among healthy donors.

Per the germline V gene, CDR1 is MDHEN and CDR2 is SYDVKM. Trimming at V came to 5 bases and at J to 2 bases, leaving 9 bases not matched to a gene. This CDR3 has 16 amino acids. This clone came up a few times. Its specificity is unknown. Investigators reverse transcribed all isolated RNA, so they sequenced expressed TCRB transcripts. Method: immunoSEQ multiplex PCR; TCRdb's copy keeps in-frame clones and lacks some. The table includes around 340,000 clones, around 8% detected once. The sequenced sample was central memory CD4+ T cells from blood. The source of this sequence is a woman aged 18-35 years in good health. The chain recombines TRBV28 with TRBJ1-5; TRBD1 matches 7 bases. This CDR3 reads CASSLDREGRNQPQHF. CDR3 bases: TGTGCCAGCAGTCTCGACAGGGAGGGTCGCAATCAGCCCCAGCATTTT.